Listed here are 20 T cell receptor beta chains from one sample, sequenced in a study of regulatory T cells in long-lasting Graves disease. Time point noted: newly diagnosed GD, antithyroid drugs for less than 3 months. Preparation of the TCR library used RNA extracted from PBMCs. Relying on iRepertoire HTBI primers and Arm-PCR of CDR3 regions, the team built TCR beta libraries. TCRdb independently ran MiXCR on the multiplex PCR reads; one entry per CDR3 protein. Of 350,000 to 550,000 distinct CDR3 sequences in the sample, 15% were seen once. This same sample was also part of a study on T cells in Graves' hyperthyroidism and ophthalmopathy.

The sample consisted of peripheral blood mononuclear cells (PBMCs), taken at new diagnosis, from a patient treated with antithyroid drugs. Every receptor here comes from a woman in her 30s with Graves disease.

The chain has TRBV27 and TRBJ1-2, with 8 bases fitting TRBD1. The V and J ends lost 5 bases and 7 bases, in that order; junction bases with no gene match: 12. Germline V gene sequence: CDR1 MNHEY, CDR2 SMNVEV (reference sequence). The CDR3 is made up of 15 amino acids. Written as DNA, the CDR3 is TGTGCCAGCAGTCAAGGACAGGGCGGGGGTGGTGGCTACACCTTC. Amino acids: CASSQGQGGGGGYTF.

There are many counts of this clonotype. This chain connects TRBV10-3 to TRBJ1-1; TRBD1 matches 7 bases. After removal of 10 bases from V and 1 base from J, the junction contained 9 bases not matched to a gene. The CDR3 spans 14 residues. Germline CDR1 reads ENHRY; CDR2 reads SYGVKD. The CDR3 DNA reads TGTGCCACCACCCCCTACAGGGGGAACACTGAAGCTTTCTTT. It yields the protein CATTPYRGNTEAFF.

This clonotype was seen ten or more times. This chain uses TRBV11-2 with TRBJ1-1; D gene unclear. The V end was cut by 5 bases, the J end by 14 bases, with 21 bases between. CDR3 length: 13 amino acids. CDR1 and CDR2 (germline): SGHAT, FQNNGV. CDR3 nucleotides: TGTGCCAGCAGCCCTATAACCTCGCCTCGGAGGTTCTTT. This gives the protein CASSPITSPRRFF.

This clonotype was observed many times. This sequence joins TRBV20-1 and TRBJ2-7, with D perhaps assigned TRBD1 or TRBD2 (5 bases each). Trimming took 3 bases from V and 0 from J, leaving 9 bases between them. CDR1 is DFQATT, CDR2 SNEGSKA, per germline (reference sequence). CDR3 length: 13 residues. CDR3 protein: CSARSGPSYEQYF. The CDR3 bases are TGCAGTGCTAGGTCGGGACCCTCCTACGAGCAGTACTTC.

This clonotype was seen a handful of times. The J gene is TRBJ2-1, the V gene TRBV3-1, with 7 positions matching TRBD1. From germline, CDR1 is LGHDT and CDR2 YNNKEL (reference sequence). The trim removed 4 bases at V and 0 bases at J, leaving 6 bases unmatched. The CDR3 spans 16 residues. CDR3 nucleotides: TGTGCCAGCAGCCGACAACAGGGGTCCTCCTACAATGAGCAGTTCTTC. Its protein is CASSRQQGSSYNEQFF.

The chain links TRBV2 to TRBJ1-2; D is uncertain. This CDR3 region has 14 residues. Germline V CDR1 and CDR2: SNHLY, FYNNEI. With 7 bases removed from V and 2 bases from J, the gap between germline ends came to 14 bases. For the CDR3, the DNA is TGTGCCAGCACTCGGGATGAGATAAACTATGGCTACACCTTC. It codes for CASTRDEINYGYTF.

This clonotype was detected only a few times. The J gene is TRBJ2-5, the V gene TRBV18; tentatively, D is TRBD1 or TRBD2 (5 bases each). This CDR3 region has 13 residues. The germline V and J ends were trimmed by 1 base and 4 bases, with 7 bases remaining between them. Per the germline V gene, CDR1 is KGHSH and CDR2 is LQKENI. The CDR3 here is CASSPLGGETQYF. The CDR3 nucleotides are TGTGCCAGCTCACCACTTGGGGGAGAGACCCAGTACTTC.

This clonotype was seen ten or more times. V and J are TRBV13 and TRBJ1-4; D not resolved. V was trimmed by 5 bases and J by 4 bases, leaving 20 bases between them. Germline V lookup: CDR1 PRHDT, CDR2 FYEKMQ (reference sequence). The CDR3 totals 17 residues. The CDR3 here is CASSPRPQTRFNEKLFF. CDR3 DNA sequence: TGTGCCAGCAGCCCCCGGCCGCAGACGCGCTTTAATGAAAAACTGTTTTTT. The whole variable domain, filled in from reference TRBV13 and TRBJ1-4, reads AAGVIQSPRHLIKEKRETATLKCYPIPRHDTVYWYQQGPGQDPQFLISFYEKMQSDKGSIPDRFSAQQFSDYHSELNMSSLELGDSALYFCASSPRPQTRFNEKLFFGSGTQLSVL.

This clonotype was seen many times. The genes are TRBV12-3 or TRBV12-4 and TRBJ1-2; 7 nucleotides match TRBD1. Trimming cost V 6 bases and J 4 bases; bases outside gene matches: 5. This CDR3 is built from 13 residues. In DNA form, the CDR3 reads TGTGCCAGCAGAGAGACAGGGCTCTATGGCTACACCTTC. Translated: CASRETGLYGYTF.

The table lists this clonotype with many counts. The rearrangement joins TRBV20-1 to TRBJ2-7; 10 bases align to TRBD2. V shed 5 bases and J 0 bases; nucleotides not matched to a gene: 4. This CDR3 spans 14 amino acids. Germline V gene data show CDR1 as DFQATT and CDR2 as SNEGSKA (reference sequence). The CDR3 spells CSAFSSGSSYEQYF. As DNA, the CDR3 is TGCAGTGCTTTTTCTAGCGGGAGCTCCTACGAGCAGTACTTC.

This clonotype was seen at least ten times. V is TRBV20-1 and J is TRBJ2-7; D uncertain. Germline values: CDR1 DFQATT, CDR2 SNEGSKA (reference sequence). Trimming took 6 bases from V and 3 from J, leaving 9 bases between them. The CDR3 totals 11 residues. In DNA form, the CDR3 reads TGCAGTGCATGGAGCAACTACGAGCAGTACTTC. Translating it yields CSAWSNYEQYF.

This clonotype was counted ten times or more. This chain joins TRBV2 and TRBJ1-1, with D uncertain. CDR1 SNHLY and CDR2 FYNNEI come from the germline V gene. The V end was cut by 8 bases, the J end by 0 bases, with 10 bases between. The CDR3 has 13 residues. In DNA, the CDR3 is TGTGCCAGCCTGCGGGTTATGAACACTGAAGCTTTCTTT. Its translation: CASLRVMNTEAFF.

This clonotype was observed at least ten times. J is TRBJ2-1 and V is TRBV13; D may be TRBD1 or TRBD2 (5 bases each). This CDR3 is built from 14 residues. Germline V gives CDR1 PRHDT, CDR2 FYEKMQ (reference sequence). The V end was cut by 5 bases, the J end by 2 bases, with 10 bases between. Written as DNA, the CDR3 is TGTGCCAGCAGCCTACAGGAGGCCTACAATGAGCAGTTCTTC. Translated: CASSLQEAYNEQFF.

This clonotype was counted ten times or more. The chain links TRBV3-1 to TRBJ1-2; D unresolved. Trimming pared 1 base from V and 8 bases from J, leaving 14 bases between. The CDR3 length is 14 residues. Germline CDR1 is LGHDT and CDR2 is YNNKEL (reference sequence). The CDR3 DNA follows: TGTGCCAGCAGCCAAGTTGAAGGAAAGAGCGGCTACACCTTC. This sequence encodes CASSQVEGKSGYTF.

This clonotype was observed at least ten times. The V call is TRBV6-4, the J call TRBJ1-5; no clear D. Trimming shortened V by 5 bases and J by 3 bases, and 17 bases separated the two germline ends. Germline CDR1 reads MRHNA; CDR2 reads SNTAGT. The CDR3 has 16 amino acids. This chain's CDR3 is CASSYGEEGDNQPQHF. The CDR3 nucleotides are TGTGCCAGCAGTTACGGTGAGGAGGGTGACAATCAGCCCCAGCATTTT.

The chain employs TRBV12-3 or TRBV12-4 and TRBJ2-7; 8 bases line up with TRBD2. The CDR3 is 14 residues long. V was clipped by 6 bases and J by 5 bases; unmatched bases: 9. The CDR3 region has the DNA TGTGCCAGCAGCCCGAACGGACTAGCCCACGAGCAGTACTTC. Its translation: CASSPNGLAHEQYF.

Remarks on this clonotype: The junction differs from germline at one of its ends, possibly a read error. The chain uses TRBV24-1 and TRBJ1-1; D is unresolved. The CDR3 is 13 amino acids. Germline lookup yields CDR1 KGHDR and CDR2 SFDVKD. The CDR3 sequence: CATSGLGAGEAFF. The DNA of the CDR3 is TGTGCCACCAGTGGTTTGGGTGCGGGTGAAGCTTTCTTT.

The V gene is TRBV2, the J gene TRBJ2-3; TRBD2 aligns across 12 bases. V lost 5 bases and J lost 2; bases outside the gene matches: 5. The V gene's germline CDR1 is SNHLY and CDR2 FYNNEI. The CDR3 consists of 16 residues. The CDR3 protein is CASSPGTSGYTDTQYF. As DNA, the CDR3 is TGTGCCAGCAGTCCGGGGACTAGCGGGTACACAGATACGCAGTATTTT.

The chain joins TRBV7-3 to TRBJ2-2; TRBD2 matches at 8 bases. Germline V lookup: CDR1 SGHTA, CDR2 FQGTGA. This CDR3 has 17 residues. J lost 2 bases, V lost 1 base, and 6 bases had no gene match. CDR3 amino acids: CASSLIAGLSNTGELFF. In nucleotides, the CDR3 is TGTGCCAGCAGCTTAATAGCGGGGCTTTCAAACACCGGGGAGCTGTTTTTT.

CDR3 sequence reads: CASSYPRGGALETQYF. In DNA form, the CDR3 reads TGTGCCAGCAGTTACCCCCGGGGGGGGGCGTTGGAGACCCAGTACTTC. The chain links TRBV6-2 or TRBV6-3 to TRBJ2-5, with 8 positions matching TRBD2. CDR3 size: 16 residues. After removal of 2 bases from V and 5 bases from J, the junction contained 10 bases not matched to a gene. Germline values: CDR1 MNHEY, CDR2 SVGEGT.